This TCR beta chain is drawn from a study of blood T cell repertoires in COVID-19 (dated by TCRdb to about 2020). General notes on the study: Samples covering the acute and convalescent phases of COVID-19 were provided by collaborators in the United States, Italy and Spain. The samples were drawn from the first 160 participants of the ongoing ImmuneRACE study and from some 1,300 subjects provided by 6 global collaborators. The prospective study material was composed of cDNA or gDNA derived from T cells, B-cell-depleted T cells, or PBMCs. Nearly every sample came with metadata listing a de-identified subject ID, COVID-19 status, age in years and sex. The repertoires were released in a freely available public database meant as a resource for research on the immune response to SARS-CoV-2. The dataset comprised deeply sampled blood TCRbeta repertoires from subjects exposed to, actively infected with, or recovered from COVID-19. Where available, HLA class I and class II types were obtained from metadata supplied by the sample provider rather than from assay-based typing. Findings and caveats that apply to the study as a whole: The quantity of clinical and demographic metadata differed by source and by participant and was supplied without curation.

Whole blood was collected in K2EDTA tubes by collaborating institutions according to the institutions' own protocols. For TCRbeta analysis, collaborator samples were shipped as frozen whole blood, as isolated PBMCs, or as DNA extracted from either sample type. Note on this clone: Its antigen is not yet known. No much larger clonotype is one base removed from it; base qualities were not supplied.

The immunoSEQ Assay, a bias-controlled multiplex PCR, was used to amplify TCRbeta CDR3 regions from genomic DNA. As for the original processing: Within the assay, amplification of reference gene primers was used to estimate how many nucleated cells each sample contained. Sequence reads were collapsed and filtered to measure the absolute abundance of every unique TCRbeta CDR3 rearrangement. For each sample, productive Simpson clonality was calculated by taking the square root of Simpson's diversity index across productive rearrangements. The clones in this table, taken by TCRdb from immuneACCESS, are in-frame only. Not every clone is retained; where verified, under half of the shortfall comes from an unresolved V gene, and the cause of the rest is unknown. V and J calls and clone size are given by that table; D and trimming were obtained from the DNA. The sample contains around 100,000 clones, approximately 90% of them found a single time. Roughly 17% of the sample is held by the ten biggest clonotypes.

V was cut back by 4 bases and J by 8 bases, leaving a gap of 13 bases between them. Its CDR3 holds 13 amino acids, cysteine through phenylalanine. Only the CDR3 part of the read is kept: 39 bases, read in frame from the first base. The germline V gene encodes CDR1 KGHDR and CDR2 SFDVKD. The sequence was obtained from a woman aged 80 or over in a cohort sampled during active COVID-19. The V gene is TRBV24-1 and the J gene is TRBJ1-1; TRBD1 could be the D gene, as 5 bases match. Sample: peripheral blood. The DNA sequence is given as TGTGCCACCAGTGACGCCGTAAGACAGGAAGCTTTCTTT. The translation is CATSDAVRQEAFF.